A single TCR beta chain is shown here with its context. Its target is not known. The V gene lost 6 bases and the J gene lost 0 bases, with 15 bases spanning the gap. The CDR3 length is 14 residues. The germline V gene has CDR1 SQVTM and CDR2 ANQGSEA. Assay: immunoSEQ multiplex PCR; the TCRdb copy retains only in-frame clones and omits some. Seen here are 1.5 million to 2.5 million clones, just under 95% observed once, and the top ten hold 1% to 1.5%. The sample originates from a study of shared clonotypes between healthy human individuals. General study findings and limits: Shared clonotypes: about 5% naive CD4, about 3.5% naive CD8, roughly 2.4% memory CD4, 0.4% memory CD8. Enrolling few donors narrowed the genetic and exposure-history diversity that was represented.

CD45RO-negative CD8 cells positively selected for CCR7 made up the naive population, which excluded terminally differentiated effector memory CD45RA+ cells. The chain uses TRBV29-1 and TRBJ2-7; D gene ambiguous. Sequencing was done on a sample of naive CD8+ T cells sorted from blood. The TCR was taken from a man between 18 and 35 years old in good health. In nucleotides, the CDR3 is TGCAGCGTCCCCCGCGATTACAGCTCCTACGAGCAGTACTTC. This sequence encodes CSVPRDYSSYEQYF.